Below are 22 T cell receptor beta chains sequenced from a single sample in a study of post-analysis software for immune sequencing data. Study-wide results and caveats: With TRBV5-6, TRBV5-1 and TRBV20-1 included, about five TRBV segments were more frequent in patients than in controls.

Prepared libraries of TCR beta cDNA carried unique molecular identifiers. TCRdb redid the calling of the PCR reads with MiXCR, one entry per CDR3 protein. In the table there are approximately 660,000 distinct CDR3 sequences, 55% to 70% of which are singletons. Their recognized antigens are unknown. Sequenced input: blood. The receptors stem from a girl aged 2 to 10 with multiple sclerosis.

This clonotype has only a few counts. The gene calls are TRBV29-1 and TRBJ2-7, with a possible D match to TRBD1 (5 bases). V shed 7 bases and J shed 0 bases, with 10 bases lying between them. The CDR3 has 12 amino acids. Germline CDR1 and CDR2: SQVTM and ANQGSEA. The CDR3 bases are TGCAGCGGGGGCCCGAGCTCCTACGAGCAGTACTTC. This encodes CSGGPSSYEQYF.

The chain carries TRBV20-1 and TRBJ2-1; 9 bases agree with TRBD2. CDR3 length: 16 amino acids. Germline values: CDR1 DFQATT, CDR2 SNEGSKA (reference sequence). Trimming removed 0 bases from V and 11 bases from J; junction bases left unmatched: 14. CDR3 sequence (DNA): TGCAGTGCTAGAGATCTGGGGACTAGCCTGTTACGTAAGCAGTTCTTC. Translation gives CSARDLGTSLLRKQFF.

This clonotype has a single count. J is TRBJ2-5 and V is TRBV29-1; 10 nucleotides align to TRBD1. The CDR3 covers 13 residues. The J segment lost 4 bases and the V segment lost 4 bases, leaving 3 bases of the junction unmatched. The germline V gene has CDR1 SQVTM and CDR2 ANQGSEA. CDR3 sequence: CSVGTGGGETQYF. The CDR3 nucleotides are TGCAGCGTTGGGACAGGGGGAGGAGAGACCCAGTACTTC.

The chain recombines TRBV7-7 with TRBJ2-1; D may correspond to TRBD1 or TRBD2 (5 bases each). This CDR3 is 15 amino acids long. CDR1 is SSHAT and CDR2 is FNYEAQ in the germline V gene (reference sequence). The CDR3 is CASDDGTAYNDEQFF. In DNA form, the CDR3 reads TGTGCTAGTGATGACGGGACGGCGTACAACGATGAGCAGTTCTTC.

This clonotype was seen a handful of times. The V call is TRBV5-6, the J call TRBJ2-3; 8 bases agree with TRBD2. The CDR3 loop spans 18 amino acids. The junction had 17 bases not matched to a gene; V was cut back by 4 bases and J by 4 bases. CDR1 is SGHDT and CDR2 is YYEEEE in the germline V gene. CDR3 nucleotides: TGTGCCAGCAGCGGGAAAAGCGGGGGCCGCCGAAGCCCAGATACGCAGTATTTT. Amino acids: CASSGKSGGRRSPDTQYF.

The chain carries TRBV21-1 and TRBJ2-7; TRBD1, as called in the table, went unchecked against the DNA. TRBV21-1 counts as a pseudogene. This CDR3 spans 15 amino acids. The CDR3 region is CASSKGTAGDYEQYF. The CDR3 nucleotides read TGTGCCAGCAGCAAAGGAACAGCAGGGGACTACGAGCAGTACTTC.

This sequence joins TRBV27 and TRBJ2-5; 8 bases agree with TRBD1. The V segment lost 7 bases and the J segment 0 bases; nucleotides outside the gene matches: 10. CDR3 length: 16 amino acids. The germline V gene has CDR1 MNHEY and CDR2 SMNVEV (reference sequence). The CDR3 DNA reads as TGTGCCAGCAATCCCCGACAGGGGCCGTACCAAGAGACCCAGTACTTC. Translating gives CASNPRQGPYQETQYF.

This clonotype has only a few counts. The V gene is TRBV9, the J gene TRBJ1-2; no clear D. This CDR3 comprises 15 residues. With 0 bases removed from V and 6 bases from J, the gap between germline ends came to 15 bases. CDR1 and CDR2 from the germline V gene are SGDLS and YYNGEE. The CDR3 nucleotides read TGTGCCAGCAGCGTAGGCGCAAGAAAGGAGGATGGCTACACCTTC. Translation: CASSVGARKEDGYTF.

In its sample, this clonotype was seen a few times. The V call is TRBV7-3, the J call TRBJ2-3; no clear D. Germline CDR1 is SGHTA and CDR2 is FQGTGA. V was shortened by 5 bases and J by 6 bases, with 12 bases between the two germline ends. The CDR3 is made up of 13 amino acids. The CDR3 DNA is TGTGCCAGCAGCCCCCTTGGCGAGGATACGCAGTATTTT. This translates into CASSPLGEDTQYF.

The chain is built from TRBV7-9 and TRBJ2-5, with D tentatively TRBD1 (5 bases). The CDR3 has 15 residues. V lost 5 bases, J lost 11 bases, and 24 bases lay in between. Germline CDR1 and CDR2: SEHNR and FQNEAQ (reference sequence). The CDR3 nucleotides are TGTGCCAGCAGCCTCCCCCTACCGCAGGGTAATGAGCAGTACTTC. Translation: CASSLPLPQGNEQYF.

The V call is TRBV12-3 or TRBV12-4, the J call TRBJ2-3; 9 bases align to TRBD1. The ends lost 4 bases at V and 7 bases at J; junction bases unmatched: 3. CDR3 length: 13 amino acids. The CDR3 sequence is CASSSYRGHTQYF. CDR3 bases: TGTGCCAGCAGTTCGTACAGGGGGCATACGCAGTATTTT.

This sequence joins TRBV7-8 and TRBJ1-6, with a weak D call TRBD1 (6 bases). The CDR3 runs 17 residues. CDR1 SGHVS and CDR2 FQNEAQ come from the germline V gene. The germline V and J ends were trimmed by 0 bases and 3 bases, with 12 bases remaining between them. The DNA of the CDR3 is TGTGCCAGCAGCTTAGCGCGAAGGGGGGGCTATAATTCACCCCTCCACTTT. Translating gives CASSLARRGGYNSPLHF. The whole variable domain, filled in from reference TRBV7-8 and TRBJ1-6, reads GAGVSQSPRYKVAKRGQDVALRCDPISGHVSLFWYQQALGQGPEFLTYFQNEAQLDKSGLPSDRFFAERPEGSVSTLKIQRTQQEDSAVYLCASSLARRGGYNSPLHFGNGTRLTVT.

This chain uses TRBV6-2 or TRBV6-3 with TRBJ1-5; D may be TRBD1 (6 bases). The CDR3 is 16 amino acids. Germline CDR1 reads MNHEY; CDR2 reads SVGEGT. Trimming cost V 6 bases and J 1 base, with 16 bases left between them. The chain's CDR3 is CASSILGGQSNQPQHF. The CDR3 DNA sequence: TGTGCCAGCAGCATCCTGGGGGGCCAGAGCAATCAGCCCCAGCATTTT.

There are a few counts of this clonotype. J is TRBJ2-1 and V is TRBV11-2; D gene unclear. CDR3 length: 13 amino acids. The ends were cut back, 3 bases at V and 15 bases at J, with 18 bases in the middle. Germline V CDR1 and CDR2: SGHAT, FQNNGV. For the CDR3, the DNA is TGTGCCAGCAGCTTCCCGACCGGGCCTAAGGCGTTCTTC. It is translated as CASSFPTGPKAFF.

This clonotype was found once. The chain employs TRBV5-4 and TRBJ2-1; D perhaps matches TRBD2 (6 bases). V was trimmed by 4 bases and J by 6 bases, leaving 23 bases between them. This CDR3 spans 17 amino acids. Germline V CDR1 and CDR2: SGHNT, YYREEE (reference sequence). In nucleotides, the CDR3 is TGTGCCAGCAGCAAAAACGTAAGGCTAGCGAAGGGCAATGAGCAGTTCTTC. Its protein product is CASSKNVRLAKGNEQFF.

The J gene is TRBJ1-1, the V gene TRBV27, with D possibly TRBD1 on 5 matching bases. The CDR3 runs 12 residues. Germline V CDR1 and CDR2: MNHEY, SMNVEV (reference sequence). V was trimmed by 9 bases and J by 7 bases, leaving 15 bases between them. The CDR3 here is CASSRGGFEAFF. Here the CDR3 DNA reads TGTGCCAGTTCGCGGGGCGGCTTTGAAGCTTTCTTT.

The chain uses TRBV2 and TRBJ1-1; D might be TRBD1 (6 bases). Germline V gives CDR1 SNHLY, CDR2 FYNNEI. The CDR3 has 14 residues. V was pared by 6 bases and J by 0 bases, with 11 bases between. The CDR3 region is CASRGRGMNTEAFF. CDR3 DNA sequence: TGTGCCAGCAGGGGCAGGGGCATGAACACTGAAGCTTTCTTT.

Comments on this clonotype: One end of the junction varies from germline; a read error may be responsible. This chain connects TRBV6-4 to TRBJ2-4, with 7 bases that match TRBD2. The length of the CDR3 is 16 residues. Germline CDR1 and CDR2: MRHNA and SNTAGT. The CDR3, as DNA: TGTGCCTGCAGTGAATCAATCGGGGGGGCCAAAAACATTCAGTACTTC. This encodes CACSESIGGAKNIQYF.

This clonotype was observed a few times. This sequence joins TRBV29-1 and TRBJ2-3; a possible D gene is TRBD2 (5 bases). V gave up 0 bases and J gave up 6 bases, with 7 bases separating them. CDR3 length: 12 residues. CDR1 and CDR2 from the germline V gene are SQVTM and ANQGSEA. In nucleotides, the CDR3 is TGCAGCGTTGAAGATGGCGGGGATACGCAGTATTTT. It yields the protein CSVEDGGDTQYF.

The V gene is TRBV29-1, the J gene TRBJ2-7; possible D gene TRBD2, 6 bases. CDR3 length: 12 residues. Deletions cut 6 bases from V and 3 bases from J, with 12 bases between. Germline V gene lookup returns CDR1 SQVTM and CDR2 ANQGSEA. The chain's CDR3 is CSVLTRIYEQYF. CDR3 bases: TGCAGCGTCCTGACTAGAATCTACGAGCAGTACTTC.

There are a few counts of this clonotype. The chain couples TRBV4-3 to TRBJ2-3; TRBD1 is a possible D gene (6 bases). Trimming shortened V by 0 bases and J by 5 bases, and 21 bases separated the two germline ends. The CDR3 loop spans 18 amino acids. Per the germline V gene, CDR1 is LGHNA and CDR2 is YSLEER. The CDR3 bases are TGCGCCAGCAGCCAAGATACGGGACATCCCACACGAGGAGATACGCAGTATTTT. This encodes CASSQDTGHPTRGDTQYF.

The chain carries TRBV29-1 and TRBJ2-7; possible D gene TRBD1, 6 bases. Trimming shortened V by 4 bases and J by 2 bases, and 9 bases separated the two germline ends. The CDR3 spans 12 residues. In germline, CDR1 is SQVTM, CDR2 ANQGSEA. CDR3: CSVAAGAYEQYF. CDR3 DNA: TGCAGCGTTGCGGCAGGGGCCTACGAGCAGTACTTC.